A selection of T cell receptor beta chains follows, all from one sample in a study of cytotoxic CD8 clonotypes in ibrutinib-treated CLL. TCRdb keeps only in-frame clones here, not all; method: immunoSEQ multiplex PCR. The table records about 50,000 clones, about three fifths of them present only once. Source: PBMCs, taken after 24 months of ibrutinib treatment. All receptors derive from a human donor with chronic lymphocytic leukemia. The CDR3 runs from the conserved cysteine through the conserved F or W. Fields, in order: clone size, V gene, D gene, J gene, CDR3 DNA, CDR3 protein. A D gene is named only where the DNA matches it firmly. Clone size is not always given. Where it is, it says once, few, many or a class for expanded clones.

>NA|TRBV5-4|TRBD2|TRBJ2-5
TGTGCCAGCAGCCCTGGGACTAGCGGACAAGAGACCCAGTACTTC
CASSPGTSGQETQYF
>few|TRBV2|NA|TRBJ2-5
TGTGCCAGCAGTGACCACACCTGGGAGACCCAGTACTTC
CASSDHTWETQYF
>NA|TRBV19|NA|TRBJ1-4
TGTGCCAGTAGTGGCAGGACAGAGAATAATGAAAAACTGTTTTTT
CASSGRTENNEKLFF
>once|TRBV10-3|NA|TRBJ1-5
TGTGCCATCAGTGACCCCTTAAAGGGTAGCAATCAGCCCCAGCATTTT
CAISDPLKGSNQPQHF
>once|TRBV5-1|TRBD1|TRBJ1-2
TGCGCCAGCAGCGCCTTAACAGGGGGCGAGGCCTACACCTTC
CASSALTGGEAYTF
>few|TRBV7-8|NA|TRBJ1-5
TGTGCCAGCAGCTTACGGCAGGAGAATCAGCCCCAGCATTTT
CASSLRQENQPQHF
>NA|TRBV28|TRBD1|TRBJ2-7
TGTGCCAGCAGTTTAATGGGGACAGGGTCGGTCGAGCAGTACTTC
CASSLMGTGSVEQYF
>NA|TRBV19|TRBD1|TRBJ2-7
TGTGCCAGTAGTGCCAGACAGGGCTACGAGCAGTACTTC
CASSARQGYEQYF
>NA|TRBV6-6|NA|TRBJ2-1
TGTGCCAGCAGTGGGACCCCCAATGAGCAGTTCTTC
CASSGTPNEQFF
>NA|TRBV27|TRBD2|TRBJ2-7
TGTGCCAGCAGTGACCCCAGCGGGGGGGAATCCTACGAGCAGTACTTC
CASSDPSGGESYEQYF
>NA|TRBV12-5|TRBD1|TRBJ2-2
TGTGCTAGTGGTCCCCGGGACAGGGGGACCGGGGAGCTGTTTTTT
CASGPRDRGTGELFF
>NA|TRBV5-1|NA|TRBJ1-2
TGCGCCAGCAGCTTGGCCGAGCCGGGGAGGGATGGCTACACCTTC
CASSLAEPGRDGYTF
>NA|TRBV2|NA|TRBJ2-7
TGTGCCAGCAGTGCATTTAGTGTGGTCGACGACGAGCAGTACTTC
CASSAFSVVDDEQYF
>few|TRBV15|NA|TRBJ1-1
TGTGCCACCAGCAGAGATCGGGCCCCCAACACTGAAGCTTTCTTT
CATSRDRAPNTEAFF